This T cell receptor beta chain was profiled in a study of regulatory T cells in long-lasting Graves disease. Relying on iRepertoire HTBI primers and Arm-PCR of CDR3 regions, the team built TCR beta libraries. One entry per CDR3 protein results from TCRdb running MiXCR on the multiplex PCR reads. The sample has 400,000 to 550,000 distinct CDR3 sequences, more than 13% seen once; the top ten hold around 15%. Time point of the sample: newly diagnosed GD, antithyroid drugs for less than 3 months. PBMC RNA was the source of the TCR library. The sample also formed part of further work on T cells in Graves' hyperthyroidism and ophthalmopathy. That source adds: Most thyroid clonotypes expanded above 0.001 appeared in blood too.

The material was peripheral blood mononuclear cells (PBMCs), obtained at new diagnosis, from a patient treated with antithyroid drugs. This TCR was recovered from a woman in her 30s with Graves disease.

The CDR3 nucleotides read TGTGCCAGCAGCTTAGGGGGGGGACTAGCCGACAATGAGCAGTTCTTC. Translating it yields CASSLGGGLADNEQFF. This rearrangement joins TRBV11-2 to TRBJ2-7, with TRBD2 matching 9 bases. The better agreement between TRBJ2-1 and the DNA end casts doubt on the J call. The germline V gene encodes CDR1 SGHAT and CDR2 FQNNGV. The CDR3 totals 16 residues.